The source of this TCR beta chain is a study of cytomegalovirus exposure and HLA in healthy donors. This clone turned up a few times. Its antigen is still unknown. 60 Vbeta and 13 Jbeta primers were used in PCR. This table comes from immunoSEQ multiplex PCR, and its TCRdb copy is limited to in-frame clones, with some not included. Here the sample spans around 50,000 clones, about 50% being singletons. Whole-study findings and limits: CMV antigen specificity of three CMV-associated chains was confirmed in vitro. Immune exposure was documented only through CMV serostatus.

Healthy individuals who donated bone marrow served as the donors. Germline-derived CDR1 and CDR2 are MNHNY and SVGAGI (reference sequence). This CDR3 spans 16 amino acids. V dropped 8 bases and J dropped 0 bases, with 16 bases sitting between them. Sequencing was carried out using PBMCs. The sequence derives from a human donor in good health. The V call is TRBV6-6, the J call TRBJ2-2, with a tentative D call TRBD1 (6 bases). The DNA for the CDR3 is TGTGCCAGCTCGGACAGCCTTTCACCGAACACCGGGGAGCTGTTTTTT. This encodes CASSDSLSPNTGELFF.